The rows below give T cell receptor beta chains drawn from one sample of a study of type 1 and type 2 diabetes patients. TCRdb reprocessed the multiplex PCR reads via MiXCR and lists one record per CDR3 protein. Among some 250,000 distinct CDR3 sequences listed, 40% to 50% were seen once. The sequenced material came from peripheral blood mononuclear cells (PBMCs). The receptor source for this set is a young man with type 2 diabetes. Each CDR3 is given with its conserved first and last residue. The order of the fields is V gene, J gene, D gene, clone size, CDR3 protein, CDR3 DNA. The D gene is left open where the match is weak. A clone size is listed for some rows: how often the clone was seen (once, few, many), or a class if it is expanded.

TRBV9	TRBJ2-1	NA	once	CASSPGLADEQFF	TGTGCCAGCAGCCCTGGCTTAGCGGATGAGCAGTTCTTC
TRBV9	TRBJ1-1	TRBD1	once	CASSVGTVKNTEAFF	TGTGCCAGCAGCGTGGGGACAGTGAAGAACACTGAAGCTTTCTTT
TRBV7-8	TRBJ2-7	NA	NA	CASSLGQPTYEQYF	TGTGCCAGCAGCTTAGGGCAGCCTACCTACGAGCAGTACTTC
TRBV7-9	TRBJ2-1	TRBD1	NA	CASSLRDRGTLEQFF	TGTGCCAGCAGCTTAAGGGACAGGGGTACGCTGGAGCAGTTCTTC
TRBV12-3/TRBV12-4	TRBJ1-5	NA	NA	CASSFYSGYNQPQHF	TGTGCCAGCAGTTTTTACTCAGGGTATAATCAGCCCCAGCATTTT
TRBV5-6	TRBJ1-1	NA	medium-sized	CASSPMGGKAFF	TGTGCCAGCAGCCCAATGGGGGGGAAAGCTTTCTTT
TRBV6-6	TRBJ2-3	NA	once	CASRNGPFSTDTQYF	TGTGCCAGCAGAAACGGACCGTTTAGCACAGATACGCAGTATTTT
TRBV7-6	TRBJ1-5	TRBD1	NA	CASSPDGDRGEPQHF	TGTGCCAGCAGCCCCGATGGGGACAGGGGCGAGCCCCAGCATTTT
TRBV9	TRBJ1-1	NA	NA	CASSGEQGRDTEAFF	TGTGCCAGCAGCGGAGAACAGGGACGTGACACTGAAGCTTTCTTT
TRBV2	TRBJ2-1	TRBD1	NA	CASSIRDSHNEQFF	TGTGCCAGCAGCATCAGGGACAGCCACAATGAGCAGTTCTTC
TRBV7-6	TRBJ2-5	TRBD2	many	CASNEGPTRTSGGGGTQYF	TGTGCCAGCAATGAGGGACCCACAAGGACTAGCGGGGGTGGCGGGACCCAGTACTTC
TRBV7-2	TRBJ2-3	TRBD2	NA	CASSLEILAGGFPTDTQYF	TGTGCCAGCAGCTTAGAGATCCTAGCGGGGGGTTTTCCCACAGATACGCAGTATTTT
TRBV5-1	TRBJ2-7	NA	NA	CASSWDVGAYEQYF	TGCGCCAGCAGCTGGGACGTAGGGGCCTACGAGCAGTACTTC
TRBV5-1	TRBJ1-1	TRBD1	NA	CASSWGRGKRNTEAFF	TGCGCCAGCAGCTGGGGCAGGGGGAAACGGAACACTGAAGCTTTCTTT
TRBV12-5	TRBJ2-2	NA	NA	CASGPDKNTGELFF	TGTGCTAGTGGCCCGGACAAGAACACCGGGGAGCTGTTTTTT
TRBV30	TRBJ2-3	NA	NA	CAWSGPPGQYF	TGTGCCTGGAGTGGGCCTCCGGGGCAGTATTTT
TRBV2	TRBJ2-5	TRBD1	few	CASTQGTGQETQYF	TGTGCCAGCACCCAAGGGACAGGACAAGAGACCCAGTACTTC
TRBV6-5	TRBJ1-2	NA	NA	CASSYSSLSNYGYTF	TGTGCCAGCAGTTACTCGTCCCTTTCAAACTATGGCTACACCTTC
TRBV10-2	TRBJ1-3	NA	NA	CASGVTGSGNTIYF	TGCGCCAGCGGGGTAACCGGGTCTGGAAACACCATATATTTT
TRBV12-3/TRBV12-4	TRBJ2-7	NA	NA	CASSLRVGGNEQYF	TGTGCCAGCAGTTTACGTGTTGGGGGAAACGAGCAGTACTTC
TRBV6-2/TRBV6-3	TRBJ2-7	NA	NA	CASTDGYEQYF	TGTGCCAGCACTGACGGCTACGAGCAGTACTTC
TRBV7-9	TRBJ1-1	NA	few	CASSFGQLNTEAFF	TGTGCCAGCAGCTTCGGACAGCTGAACACTGAAGCTTTCTTT
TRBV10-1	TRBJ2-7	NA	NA	CASSREENEQYF	TGCGCCAGCAGCAGGGAGGAGAACGAGCAGTACTTC
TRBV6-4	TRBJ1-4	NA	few	CASSDSAGEKLFF	TGTGCCAGCAGTGACAGTGCGGGTGAAAAACTGTTTTTT
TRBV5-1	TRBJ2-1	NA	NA	CASFSSYNEQFF	TGCGCCAGCTTTTCGTCCTACAATGAGCAGTTCTTC
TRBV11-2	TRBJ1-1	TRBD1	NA	CASGDRVTEAFF	TGTGCCAGCGGAGACAGGGTAACTGAAGCTTTCTTT
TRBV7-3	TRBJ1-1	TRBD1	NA	CASRLTGGPMDTEAFF	TGTGCCAGCAGGTTAACAGGGGGACCAATGGACACTGAAGCTTTCTTT
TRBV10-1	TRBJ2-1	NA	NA	CASSESTGRSYNEQFF	TGCGCCAGCAGTGAGTCGACAGGCCGGTCCTACAATGAGCAGTTCTTC
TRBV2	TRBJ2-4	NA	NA	CASREGTWDIQYF	TGTGCCAGCAGGGAGGGGACGTGGGACATTCAGTACTTC
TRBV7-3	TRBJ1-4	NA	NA	CASRRKATTNEKLFF	TGTGCCAGTAGACGGAAGGCGACAACTAATGAAAAACTGTTTTTT
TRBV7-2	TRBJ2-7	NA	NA	CASSLDSGNYEQYF	TGTGCCAGCAGCCTGGACTCGGGGAACTACGAGCAGTACTTC
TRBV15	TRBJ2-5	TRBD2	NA	CATSREGLATETQYF	TGTGCCACCAGCAGGGAGGGACTAGCAACAGAGACCCAGTACTTC
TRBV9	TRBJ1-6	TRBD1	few	CASSPQGAGYNSPLHF	TGTGCCAGCAGCCCCCAGGGGGCTGGATATAATTCACCCCTCCACTTT
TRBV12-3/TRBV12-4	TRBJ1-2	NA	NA	CASRQGLASNYGYTF	TGTGCCAGCAGACAAGGACTGGCATCCAACTATGGCTACACCTTC